This T cell receptor (beta chain) was recorded in a study of OX40 agonist ivuxolimab in advanced cancers. Overall study context: As their treatment, patients were administered ivuxolimab, an agonistic anti-OX40 (CD134) antibody. It was permissible to have had prior anti-PD-1, anti-PD-L1 or anti-CTLA-4 therapy, and less than 45% had some.

Trimming cost V 3 bases and J 5 bases, with 12 bases left between them. In germline, CDR1 is SGDLS, CDR2 YYNGEE. The CDR3 is made up of 14 amino acids. Patients with a history of autoimmune disease or on systemic immunosuppression were excluded. Libraries were prepared by immunoSEQ multiplex PCR; TCRdb keeps only in-frame clonotypes and omits some of them. The data contain fewer than 90,000 clones, 85% of them singletons. Sequenced material: CD4+ or CD8+ T cells sorted from blood, taken in a trial of the OX40 agonist ivuxolimab. The sequence came from an adult with an advanced solid tumor such as melanoma, head and neck, liver or kidney cancer. J is TRBJ1-5 and V is TRBV9, with D tentatively TRBD1 (6 bases). The CDR3 region has the DNA TGTGCCAGCAGCGCAGGACAGCGTTATCAGCCCCAGCATTTT. Translation: CASSAGQRYQPQHF. The full variable domain, in which reference TRBV9 and TRBJ1-5 provide the parts outside the CDR3, is DSGVTQTPKHLITATGQRVTLRCSPRSGDLSVYWYQQSLDQGLQFLIQYYNGEERAKGNILERFSAQQFPDLHSELNLSSLELGDSALYFCASSAGQRYQPQHFGDGTRLSIL.